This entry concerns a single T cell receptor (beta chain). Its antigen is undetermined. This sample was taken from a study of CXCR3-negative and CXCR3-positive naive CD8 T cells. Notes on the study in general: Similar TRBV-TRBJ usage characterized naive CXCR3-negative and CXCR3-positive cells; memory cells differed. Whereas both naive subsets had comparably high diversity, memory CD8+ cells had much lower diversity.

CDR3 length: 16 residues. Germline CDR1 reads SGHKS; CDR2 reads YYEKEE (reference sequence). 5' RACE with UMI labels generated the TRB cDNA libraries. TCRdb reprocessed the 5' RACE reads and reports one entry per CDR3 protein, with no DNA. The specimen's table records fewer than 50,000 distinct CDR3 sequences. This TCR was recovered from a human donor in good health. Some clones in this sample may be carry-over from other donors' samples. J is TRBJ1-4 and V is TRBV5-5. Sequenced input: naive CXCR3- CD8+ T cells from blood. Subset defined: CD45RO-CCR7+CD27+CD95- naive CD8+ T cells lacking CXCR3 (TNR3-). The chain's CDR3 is CASSVSNTATNEKLFF.